The 11 T cell receptor beta chains in this list originate from one sample, sequenced in a study of blood T cell repertoires in COVID-19. Clones were read by immunoSEQ multiplex PCR, and TCRdb kept only the in-frame ones, dropping some. The sample holds approximately 150,000 clones, almost 80% seen once. The sample taken for sequencing was peripheral blood. The source is a man aged 50-60 years with active or convalescent COVID-19.

The table lists this clone with a count of one. The V gene is TRBV9, the J gene TRBJ1-4; D is unclear. CDR3 length equals 13 residues. Germline V gene lookup returns CDR1 SGDLS and CDR2 YYNGEE. V was clipped by 2 bases and J by 8 bases, with 10 bases between them. DNA of the CDR3: TGTGCCAGCAGCGTGTCCCCTCAGGAAAAACTGTTTTTT. Translated, it gives CASSVSPQEKLFF.

The chain joins TRBV5-4 to TRBJ2-1, with D possibly matching TRBD2 (5 bases). V gave up 1 base and J gave up 4 bases, with 12 bases separating them. CDR3 length: 15 amino acids. Germline V lookup: CDR1 SGHNT, CDR2 YYREEE (reference sequence). CDR3 DNA sequence: TGTGCCAGCAGCTTGCCAGCTAGCAGATACAATGAGCAGTTCTTC. It translates to CASSLPASRYNEQFF.

The chain uses TRBV6-5 and TRBJ2-7; D may be TRBD1 (6 bases). Germline V gives CDR1 MNHEY, CDR2 SVGAGI. V was clipped by 6 bases and J by 2 bases, with 8 bases between them. The CDR3 is 12 amino acids. CDR3 DNA sequence: TGTGCCAGCAGCGGGACACCCTACGAGCAGTACTTC. It translates to CASSGTPYEQYF.

The genes are TRBV7-3 and TRBJ2-3; D not resolved. This CDR3 is built from 14 residues. CDR1 and CDR2 from the germline V gene are SGHTA and FQGTGA. Trimming pared 5 bases from V and 0 bases from J, leaving 9 bases between. In DNA form, the CDR3 reads TGTGCCAGCAGCACGACACTTAGCACAGATACGCAGTATTTT. It specifies CASSTTLSTDTQYF. Full variable domain (outside the CDR3, taken from reference TRBV7-3 and TRBJ2-3): GAGVSQTPSNKVTEKGKYVELRCDPISGHTALYWYRQSLGQGPEFLIYFQGTGAADDSGLPNDRFFAVRPEGSVSTLKIQRTERGDSAVYLCASSTTLSTDTQYFGPGTRLTVL.

The V gene is TRBV30, the J gene TRBJ2-7; 8 bases are shared with TRBD2. V lost 0 bases, J lost 6 bases, and 7 bases stayed unmatched. Per the germline V gene, CDR1 is GTSNPN and CDR2 is SVGIG (reference sequence). The CDR3 spans 14 residues. The CDR3 reads CAWSVPGGYSEQYF. Here the CDR3 DNA reads TGTGCCTGGAGTGTTCCGGGAGGGTACTCCGAGCAGTACTTC.

V usage is TRBV7-3 and J usage is TRBJ2-3, with 8 bases that match TRBD2. This CDR3 region has 15 residues. Looked up from germline, CDR1 is SGHTA and CDR2 is FQGTGA. J lost 6 bases, V lost 3 bases, and 8 bases had no gene match. The CDR3, as DNA: TGTGCCAGCAGCTTGGGGCTAGCGGGCAGTGATACGCAGTATTTT. Protein sequence: CASSLGLAGSDTQYF. Filled out from reference TRBV7-3 and TRBJ2-3, the complete variable domain reads GAGVSQTPSNKVTEKGKYVELRCDPISGHTALYWYRQSLGQGPEFLIYFQGTGAADDSGLPNDRFFAVRPEGSVSTLKIQRTERGDSAVYLCASSLGLAGSDTQYFGPGTRLTVL.

CDR3 sequence reads: CASSSDGMGGSYEQYF. The CDR3 DNA reads TGTGCCAGCAGCTCAGACGGGATGGGCGGGAGTTACGAGCAGTACTTC. The chain couples TRBV7-9 to TRBJ2-7, with TRBD2 matching over 7 bases. Germline V gene lookup returns CDR1 SEHNR and CDR2 FQNEAQ (reference sequence). The CDR3 length is 16 residues. V lost 4 bases and J lost 4; bases outside the gene matches: 13.

This chain joins TRBV30 and TRBJ1-3; TRBD1 matches at 7 bases. The CDR3 contains 15 residues. V lost 4 bases, J lost 0 bases, and 6 bases stayed unmatched. Germline V gene sequence: CDR1 GTSNPN, CDR2 SVGIG (reference sequence). CDR3 DNA sequence: TGTGCCTGGAACAGGGGATCCCTCTCTGGAAACACCATATATTTT. This translates into CAWNRGSLSGNTIYF.

This chain uses TRBV6-5 with TRBJ2-7; D remains unclear. Trimming removed 6 bases from V and 0 bases from J, with 12 bases in between. CDR1 and CDR2 from the germline V gene are MNHEY and SVGAGI. This CDR3 comprises 14 residues. CDR3 sequence reads: CASRASGGSYEQYF. In DNA form, the CDR3 reads TGTGCCAGCAGAGCTTCGGGTGGCTCCTACGAGCAGTACTTC.

The genes are TRBV5-1 and TRBJ2-2, with no clear D. Germline V gene lookup returns CDR1 SGHRS and CDR2 YFSETQ. The CDR3 sequence is 15 residues long. V was pared by 0 bases and J by 0 bases, with 6 bases between. The CDR3, as DNA: TGCGCCAGCAGCTTGGGGCCGCCGAACACCGGGGAGCTGTTTTTT. This gives the protein CASSLGPPNTGELFF. Full variable domain (rest looked up from reference TRBV5-1 and TRBJ2-2): KAGVTQTPRYLIKTRGQQVTLSCSPISGHRSVSWYQQTPGQGLQFLFEYFSETQRNKGNFPGRFSGRQFSNSRSEMNVSTLELGDSALYLCASSLGPPNTGELFFGEGSRLTVL.

This clone was seen a few times. The chain couples TRBV3-1 (or the pseudogene TRBV3-2) to TRBJ2-1; D gene uncertain. CDR1 is LGHDT, CDR2 YNNKEL, per germline (reference sequence). The CDR3 runs to 13 residues. Between the trimmed V and J ends, which lost 4 bases and 10 bases, there was a span of 14 bases. The CDR3 sequence: CASSPRGFGEQFF. The CDR3 coding sequence is TGTGCCAGCAGCCCCCGTGGGTTCGGGGAGCAGTTCTTC.